The following is a TCR beta chain sequence with its context. As yet, its antigen is unknown. The data originate from a study of CD8 T cells in ankylosing spondylitis. Whole-study findings and limits: With a CD8+ phenotype, disease-linked clones were relatively rare in peripheral blood. Ankylosing spondylitis blood appeared to be characterized by a TCR beta motif of fewer than ten highly homologous variants. Some motif variants were previously reported in reactive arthritis synovial fluid and blood.

Each CDR3 protein is one row after TCRdb ran MiXCR on the 5' RACE reads. The table shows 200,000 to 250,000 distinct CDR3 sequences, with roughly a tenth occurring only once. V lost 0 bases and J lost 3, with 8 bases in between. Germline V lookup: CDR1 DFQATT, CDR2 SNEGSKA (reference sequence). This CDR3 spans 14 amino acids. The chain combines TRBV20-1 with TRBJ1-4, with D unclear. Material: blood, either unsorted or a sorted T cell fraction (not recorded which). The TCR sequence derives from a male donor with ankylosing spondylitis or in good health (not recorded which). Here the CDR3 reads CSARDPGSNEKLFF. CDR3 DNA sequence: TGCAGTGCTAGAGATCCGGGGTCTAATGAAAAACTGTTTTTT.